Listed here are 3 T cell receptor beta chains from one sample, sequenced in a study of beta chain features in type 1 diabetes. The sequenced template was cDNA made from the entire isolated RNA. TCRdb's copy holds only in-frame clones and misses some; the assay was immunoSEQ multiplex PCR. The sample has nearly 250,000 clones, about 14% seen once. Sample: naive CD4+ T cells from blood. These receptors were collected from a woman between 35 and 50 years old in good health.

This clone was observed a handful of times. The chain combines TRBV5-5 with TRBJ1-2, with D tentatively TRBD1 (5 bases). Trimming took 4 bases from V and 5 from J, leaving 15 bases between them. Germline loops: CDR1 SGHKS, CDR2 YYEKEE (reference sequence). The CDR3 sequence is 14 residues long. The CDR3, as DNA: TGTGCCAGCAGCGGAGGTGCGGGGGGTTATGGCTACACCTTC. This sequence encodes CASSGGAGGYGYTF.

This clone has a handful of counts. The V call is TRBV4-1, the J call TRBJ1-2, with D maybe TRBD1 (5 bases). The germline V gene has CDR1 MGHRA and CDR2 YSYEKL. Trimming shortened V by 8 bases and J by 6 bases, and 25 bases separated the two germline ends. The CDR3 is 16 residues long. DNA of the CDR3: TGCGCCAGCCCCAAGACCGACAAGGGGCGCTTGAATGGCTACACCTTC. Its translation is CASPKTDKGRLNGYTF.

The genes are TRBV7-2 and TRBJ1-2; TRBD1 matches at 7 bases. Germline CDR1 and CDR2: SGHTA and FQGNSA. V lost 6 bases to trimming and J lost 2 bases; unmatched junction nucleotides: 6. This CDR3 is 14 amino acids long. The CDR3 reads CASSPGGPNYGYTF. The CDR3 region has the DNA TGTGCCAGCAGTCCAGGGGGACCGAACTATGGCTACACCTTC.